This record concerns one T cell receptor (beta chain) sequence. Its antigen remains unknown. Trimming left V 4 bases short and J 2 bases short, with 12 bases between. The CDR3 runs 14 residues. Germline-derived CDR1 and CDR2 are SGHRS and YFSETQ. The source of the sample is a study of beta chain features in type 1 diabetes. Whole-study findings and limits: Within the patient group, naive, central memory and Treg TCRB repertoires appeared more similar to each other than within healthy donors. Type 1 diabetes patients had moderately but significantly shorter TCRB CDR3s in all four CD4+ subsets. PCR might favor shorter templates, equally in patients and controls.

Sequencing targeted expressed TCRB transcripts, as all isolated RNA had been reverse transcribed. Method: immunoSEQ multiplex PCR; TCRdb's copy keeps in-frame clones and lacks some. This table has some 350,000 clones, roughly 12% appearing once. This clonotype originated in a woman between 18 and 30 years old with type 1 diabetes. The gene calls are TRBV5-1 and TRBJ1-1, with D maybe TRBD1 (5 bases). Sample: naive CD4+ T cells from blood. CDR3 sequence reads: CASSPLTVNTEAFF. The CDR3, as DNA: TGCGCCAGCAGCCCGCTGACAGTTAACACTGAAGCTTTCTTT.